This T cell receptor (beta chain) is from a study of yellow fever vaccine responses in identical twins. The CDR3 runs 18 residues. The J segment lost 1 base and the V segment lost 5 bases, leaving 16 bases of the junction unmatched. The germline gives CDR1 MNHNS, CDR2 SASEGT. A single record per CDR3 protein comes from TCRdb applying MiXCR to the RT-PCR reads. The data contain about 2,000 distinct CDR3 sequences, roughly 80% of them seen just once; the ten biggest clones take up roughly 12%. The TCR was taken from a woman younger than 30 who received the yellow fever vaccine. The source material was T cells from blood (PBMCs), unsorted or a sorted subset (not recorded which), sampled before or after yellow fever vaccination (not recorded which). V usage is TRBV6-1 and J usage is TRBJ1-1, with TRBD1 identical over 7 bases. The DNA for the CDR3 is TGTGCCAGCAGTCGCGTGGACAGGTCCTTACTCAAGAACACTGAAGCTTTCTTT. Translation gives CASSRVDRSLLKNTEAFF.